Below, one TCR beta chain is given with its context. The antigen remains undetermined. The time point: newly diagnosed GD, antithyroid drugs for less than 3 months. From PBMCs, RNA was extracted and then used to make the TCR library. Patients met American Thyroid Association criteria for Graves' disease. This CDR3 has 16 amino acids. The germline gives CDR1 SGDLS, CDR2 YYNGEE. V lost 0 bases and J lost 5; bases outside the gene matches: 5. The sample belongs to a study of regulatory T cells in long-lasting Graves disease. Arm-PCR of CDR3 regions with iRepertoire HTBI primers generated TCR beta libraries. Each CDR3 protein is one row after TCRdb ran MiXCR on the multiplex PCR reads. The sample yields hundreds of thousands of distinct CDR3 sequences, 13% seen once. Study results and caveats: The TCR repertoire of persistent Graves' patients was less diverse than that of newly diagnosed ones.

These data also featured in a second study, about T cells in Graves' hyperthyroidism and ophthalmopathy. According to that study: Blood samples included most of the expanded thyroid clonotypes exceeding 0.001.

The genes are TRBV9 and TRBJ2-5, with 12 bases that match TRBD1. This receptor was obtained from a man in his thirties or forties with Graves disease. Sequencing used peripheral blood mononuclear cells (PBMCs), obtained at new diagnosis, from a patient treated with antithyroid drugs. The CDR3, as DNA: TGTGCCAGCAGCGTAGAGGGGACAGGGGGCCTGGAGACCCAGTACTTC. Translating it yields CASSVEGTGGLETQYF.